This T cell receptor (beta chain) is from a study of blood T cell repertoires in COVID-19. Study background: Specimens from acute and convalescent COVID-19 originated in the United States, Italy and Spain. T cells, B-cell-depleted T cells, or PBMCs provided the cDNA or gDNA that served as material.

In the original workflow: Amplification of reference gene primers was used by the study to estimate nucleated cell counts. Some clones are missing from TCRdb's copy, which holds only in-frame ones; the method was immunoSEQ multiplex PCR. V and J calls and clone size are as listed in that table; D and trimming were resolved from the DNA. Of fewer than 90,000 clones listed, 87% are singletons. V gave up 4 bases and J gave up 2 bases, with 11 bases separating them. CDR3 length: 14 residues. CDR1 is MNHEY and CDR2 is SVGAGI in the germline V gene. V and J are TRBV6-5 and TRBJ1-1; TRBD1 is a possible D gene (5 bases). This TCR was recovered from a male donor with acute or convalescent COVID-19. The source material was peripheral blood. The DNA for the CDR3 is TGTGCCAGCAGTTCAACAGGCGAAAACACTGAAGCTTTCTTT. Amino acids: CASSSTGENTEAFF.